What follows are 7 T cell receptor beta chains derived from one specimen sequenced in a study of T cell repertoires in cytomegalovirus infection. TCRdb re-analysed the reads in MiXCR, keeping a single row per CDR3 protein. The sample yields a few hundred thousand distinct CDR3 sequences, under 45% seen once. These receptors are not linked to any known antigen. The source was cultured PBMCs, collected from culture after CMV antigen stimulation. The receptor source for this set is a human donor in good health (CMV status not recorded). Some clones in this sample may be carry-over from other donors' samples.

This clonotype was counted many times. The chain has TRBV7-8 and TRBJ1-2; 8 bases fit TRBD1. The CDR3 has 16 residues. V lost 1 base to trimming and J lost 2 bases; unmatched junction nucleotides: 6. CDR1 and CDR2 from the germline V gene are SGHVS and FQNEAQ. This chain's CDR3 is CASSLGRGQANYGYTF. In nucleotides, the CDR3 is TGTGCCAGCAGCTTAGGTCGGGGACAGGCGAACTATGGCTACACCTTC.

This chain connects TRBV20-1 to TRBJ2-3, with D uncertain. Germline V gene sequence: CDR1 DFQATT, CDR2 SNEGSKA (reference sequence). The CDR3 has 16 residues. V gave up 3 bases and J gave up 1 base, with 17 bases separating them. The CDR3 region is CSARVTGSWGTDTQYF. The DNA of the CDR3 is TGCAGTGCTAGGGTGACCGGGTCCTGGGGCACAGATACGCAGTATTTT.

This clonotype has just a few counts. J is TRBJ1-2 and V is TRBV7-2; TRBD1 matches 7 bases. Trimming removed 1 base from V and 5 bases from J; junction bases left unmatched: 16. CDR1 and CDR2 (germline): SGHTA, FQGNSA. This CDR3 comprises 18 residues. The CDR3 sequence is CASSLVGGWGQLGYGYTF. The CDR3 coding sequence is TGTGCCAGCAGCTTAGTGGGTGGGTGGGGACAGCTGGGGTATGGCTACACCTTC.

The CDR3 DNA reads TGTGCCAGCAGGTATTTCCGGGACTCTCCCTACAATGAGCAGTTCTTC. Translated: CASRYFRDSPYNEQFF. The V and J genes are TRBV7-8 and TRBJ2-1; weak D call: TRBD2 (6 bases). This CDR3 is 16 amino acids long. The V and J ends lost 6 bases and 2 bases respectively, with 17 bases between them. Germline loops: CDR1 SGHVS, CDR2 FQNEAQ.

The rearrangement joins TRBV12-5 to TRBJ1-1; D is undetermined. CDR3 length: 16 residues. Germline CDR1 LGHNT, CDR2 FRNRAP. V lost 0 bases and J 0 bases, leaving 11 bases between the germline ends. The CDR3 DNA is TGTGCTAGTGGTTTGGTAGAGGCAGACATGAACACTGAAGCTTTCTTT. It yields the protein CASGLVEADMNTEAFF.

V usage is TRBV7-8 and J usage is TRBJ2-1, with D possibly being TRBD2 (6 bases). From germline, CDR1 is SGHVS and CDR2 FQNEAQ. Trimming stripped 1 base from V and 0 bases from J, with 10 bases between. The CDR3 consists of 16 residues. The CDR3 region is CASSLGGTYSYNEQFF. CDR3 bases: TGTGCCAGCAGCTTAGGGGGGACTTACTCCTACAATGAGCAGTTCTTC.

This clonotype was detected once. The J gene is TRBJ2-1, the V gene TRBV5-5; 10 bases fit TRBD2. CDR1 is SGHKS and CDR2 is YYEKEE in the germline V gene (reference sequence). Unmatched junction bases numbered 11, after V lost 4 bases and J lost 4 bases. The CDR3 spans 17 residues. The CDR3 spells CASSLHLAGGSYNEQFF. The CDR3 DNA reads TGTGCCAGCAGCCTCCACTTAGCGGGGGGCTCGTACAATGAGCAGTTCTTC.